This entry describes one T cell receptor beta chain. In this sample, this clonotype turned up many times. Its antigen is currently not known. Base qualities are not at hand, and no much larger clone is one base apart. The data derive from a study of Graves' ophthalmopathy and Graves' hyperthyroidism (dated by TCRdb to the late 2010s). With regard to the full study: Peripheral blood was collected at initial diagnosis, before any treatment. The study used TCR beta repertoire signatures to distinguish Graves' ophthalmopathy from Graves' hyperthyroidism and to predict progression to ophthalmopathy. In total, 120 to 150 blood samples were TCR-sequenced: 40 to 45 ophthalmopathy, under 80 hyperthyroidism and some 17 hyperthyroidism-to-ophthalmopathy patients. A discovery set of 95 to 100 patients (under 45 ophthalmopathy, 57 stable hyperthyroidism) was enrolled to explore V-J signatures distinguishing ophthalmopathy from hyperthyroidism. An independent validation cohort comprised 18 hyperthyroidism patients and roughly 15 patients who later progressed from hyperthyroidism to ophthalmopathy. In roughly 6 hyperthyroidism patients, the T-cell repertoire of thyroid tissue was compared with the T-cell repertoire of blood. Following sample collection, hyperthyroidism patients were given methimazole at a starting dose of 30 mg daily, and ophthalmopathy patients were given high-dose intravenous methylprednisolone.

For repertoire sequencing, TCR beta CDR3 regions were amplified from RNA transcripts. The first round was an RT-PCR using HTBI primers with the Qiagen OneStep RT-PCR kit, and this first round was followed by a second-round multiplex PCR, then size selection and purification. Libraries were sequenced on an Illumina HiSeq2000 using paired-end 100 bp reads. The authors' pipeline ran thus. SOAPnuke was used to process the reads, removing any read that contained adapters or uncalled bases, had a mean Phred below 15, or lacked an exact match to the constant primer or identifier. COPE v1.2.5 was used to merge high-quality paired reads. Clonotypes were defined as unique nucleotide sequences and were aligned to IMGT TRB V, D and J references using MiTCR v1.1. The analysis was limited to V-J combinations with a frequency above 0.0001, which together covered 99.2% of the repertoires. A TCR clonal expansion and chaos score per V-J combination was defined as the ratio of F50 clonal expansion to chaos observed in the TCRdist matrix. Welch's t-statistics and random forest were used to reduce features to about a dozen V-J combinations, which were fed into a naive Bayes classifier. The similarity between thyroid and blood repertoires was quantified using the Morisita-Horn index. The public reads were run again by TCRdb, first through fastp at Q25 and then through MiXCR, and only productive beta chains were kept. Here each entry gathers all rows of one CDR3 protein and keeps the most common genes and DNA. The V and J calls, along with clone size, are taken from TCRdb and not from the paper's own processing. Recorded for this sample are a few hundred thousand distinct CDR3 sequences; roughly 17% of them occurred a single time. Of the sample, 2.4% is held by the ten largest clones.

The full study reports these points: Ophthalmopathy was separated from stable hyperthyroidism by the 13-signature model with about 90% sensitivity and approximately 84% specificity in cross-validation and with 80%/75% in the test set. No statistical method was used to predetermine the sample size, and group allocation was not hidden from the investigators. In validation, the model predicted ophthalmopathy progression with about 71% sensitivity and about 77% specificity; roughly 11 predicted patients were CT-confirmed with GO in a median of around 6.5 months. Most expanded thyroid clonotypes with a frequency above 0.001 also appeared in blood, which suggests that blood repertoires may reflect the immune response in the thyroid.

From a lookup of the germline V gene, CDR1 and CDR2 are ENHRY and SYGVKD. The CDR3, from cysteine to phenylalanine, totals 16 residues. Only the CDR3 region is kept as DNA, spanning 48 bases read in frame from base 1. V is cut back by 3 bases and J by 5 bases, with 12 bases in the junction unmatched. Stable hyperthyroidism was defined as no progression to ophthalmopathy within 18 months of follow-up. Hyperthyroidism patients were newly diagnosed, with disease duration under 2 months, and aged 18 to 65 years. Anyone with other autoimmune diseases, uncontrolled infections, pregnancy or lactation was excluded from the study. Diagnosis was based on clinical symptoms, serum thyroxine, TRAb, thyroid ultrasound and orbital computed tomography. PBMCs were isolated from approximately 10 ml of fresh peripheral blood by Ficoll-Paque density gradient centrifugation. Total RNA was extracted with Trizol reagent and quality-checked on an Agilent 2100 Bioanalyzer.

The V and J segments used are TRBV10-3 and TRBJ2-5; 7 nucleotides in the junction match TRBD1. The material sequenced was peripheral blood. This TCR was sampled from an adult woman with stable Graves' hyperthyroidism. The sequenced DNA is TGTGCCATCAGTGAATCACAGGGGAGAGGCAGTGAGACCCAGTACTTC. The encoded protein is CAISESQGRGSETQYF.